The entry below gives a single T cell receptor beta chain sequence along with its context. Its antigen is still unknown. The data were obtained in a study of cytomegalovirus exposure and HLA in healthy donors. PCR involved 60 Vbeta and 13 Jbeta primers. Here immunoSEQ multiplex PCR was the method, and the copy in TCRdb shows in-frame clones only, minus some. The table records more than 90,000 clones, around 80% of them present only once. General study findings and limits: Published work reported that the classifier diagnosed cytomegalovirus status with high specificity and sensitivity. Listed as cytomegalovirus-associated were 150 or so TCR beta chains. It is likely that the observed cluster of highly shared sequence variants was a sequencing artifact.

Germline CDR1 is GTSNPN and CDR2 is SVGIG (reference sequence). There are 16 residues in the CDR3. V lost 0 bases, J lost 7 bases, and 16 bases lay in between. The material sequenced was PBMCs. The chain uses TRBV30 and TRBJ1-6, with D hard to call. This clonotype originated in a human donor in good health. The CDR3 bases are TGTGCCTGGAGTGTACTAAGAGGGCTGGGAAATTCACCCCTCCACTTT. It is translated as CAWSVLRGLGNSPLHF.